The rows below give T cell receptor beta chains drawn from one sample of a study of CD8 T cells in Susac syndrome. Each CDR3 protein is one row after TCRdb ran MiXCR on the immunoSEQ multiplex PCR reads. The table lists approximately 200,000 distinct CDR3 sequences, more than 85% of them singletons, with just over 0.08% in the top ten. The sample taken for sequencing was CD4+ T cells from PBMCs. The receptors stem from a human donor with multiple sclerosis. CDR3s include the opening cysteine and the closing phenylalanine or tryptophan. D genes are given only for firm matches. Only part of the rows carry a size: once, few, many, or a class if the clone is expanded.

clone size	D gene	V gene	J gene	CDR3 DNA	CDR3 protein
-	-	TRBV7-9	TRBJ2-5	TGTGCCAGCAGCTTCACGGGGGCCCCCGAGGAGACCCAGTACTTC	CASSFTGAPEETQYF
-	-	TRBV6-1	TRBJ2-7	TGTGCCAGCAGGAAGACGGGCGGGCCATCTTACGAGCAGTACTTC	CASRKTGGPSYEQYF
-	-	TRBV9	TRBJ2-7	TGTGCCAGCAGCACGGCCGGGACCACCTCTGGAGAGCAGTACTTC	CASSTAGTTSGEQYF
-	TRBD1	TRBV29-1	TRBJ1-2	TGCAGCGTTGAAGAGAAGGACAGGGGTTGGTATGGCTACACCTTC	CSVEEKDRGWYGYTF
-	-	TRBV29-1	TRBJ2-7	TGCAGCGTTGAACATGGCTACGAGCAGTACTTC	CSVEHGYEQYF
once	-	TRBV30	TRBJ1-5	TGTGCCTGGAGTGTCCCAGGATGGTCCGGCAATCAGCCCCAGCATTTT	CAWSVPGWSGNQPQHF
-	-	TRBV2	TRBJ2-3	TGTGCCAGCAGCGCCGCCGTACCTAGCACAGATACGCAGTATTTT	CASSAAVPSTDTQYF
-	-	TRBV18	TRBJ1-5	TGTGCCAGCTCACCACAGGGGCTGCGGCCCCAGCATTTT	CASSPQGLRPQHF
-	TRBD1	TRBV12-3/TRBV12-4	TRBJ2-5	TGTGCCAGCAGTCCTTCGGGACAGTTAGAGACCCAGTACTTC	CASSPSGQLETQYF
-	-	TRBV20-1	TRBJ2-5	TGCAGTGCTAGAAACTTGTACCAAGAGACCCAGTACTTC	CSARNLYQETQYF
-	-	TRBV6-5	TRBJ1-2	TGTGCCAGCAGTGTCCGACAGATTTCCTATGGCTACACCTTC	CASSVRQISYGYTF
-	-	TRBV6-6	TRBJ2-5	TGTGCCACGGTGAGAGGGGCCCAAGAGACCCAGTACTTC	CATVRGAQETQYF
-	-	TRBV5-1	TRBJ2-5	TGCGCCAGCAGCTTGGCGACGCCCAGAGCCCAGTACTTC	CASSLATPRAQYF
-	-	TRBV2	TRBJ2-3	TGTGCCAGCAACGGACTGACAGGGACTACAGATACGCAGTATTTT	CASNGLTGTTDTQYF
-	TRBD1	TRBV5-4	TRBJ1-1	TGTGCCAGCAGCTTCCATACAGGGGACGCTGAAGCTTTCTTT	CASSFHTGDAEAFF
-	TRBD2	TRBV20-1	TRBJ2-1	TGCAGTGCTAGAGCAGCGGTTGGCGGGGGGGATGAGCAGTTCTTC	CSARAAVGGGDEQFF
-	-	TRBV6-1	TRBJ2-1	TGTGCCAGCAGTGATCGGACGTACAATGAGCAGTTCTTC	CASSDRTYNEQFF
once	TRBD1	TRBV9	TRBJ1-1	TGTGCCAGCAGTGGGATAGGTTTGGGACAGAGAACCACTGAAGCTTTCTTT	CASSGIGLGQRTTEAFF
-	-	TRBV4-1	TRBJ1-5	TGCGCCAGCAGCCAAGAGGCAAGCAATCAGCCCCAGCATTTT	CASSQEASNQPQHF
-	-	TRBV27	TRBJ1-1	TGTGCCAGCAGTTTATACGGGGTGAAGACTGAAGCTTTCTTT	CASSLYGVKTEAFF
once	-	TRBV7-9	TRBJ1-6	TGTGCCAGCAGCTTATTTAAGGGGCAGGGGAAGGCTACGCGGTCACCCCTCCACTTT	CASSLFKGQGKATRSPLHF
-	TRBD1	TRBV20-1	TRBJ1-5	TGCAGTGCTGGAACAGGGGTCTTCGGGCAGCCCCAGCATTTT	CSAGTGVFGQPQHF
-	TRBD2	TRBV5-1	TRBJ2-7	TGCGCCAGCTCCCTGGGGACTAGCGGACTCTACGAGCAGTACTTC	CASSLGTSGLYEQYF
-	-	TRBV10-3	TRBJ1-2	TGTGCCATCAGTGGGGTGGGCTATGGCTACACCTTC	CAISGVGYGYTF
-	-	TRBV20-1	TRBJ1-2	TGCAGTGCTGAGGGGGGGGCGCGGGCTGGAGGCTACACCTTC	CSAEGGARAGGYTF
-	-	TRBV12-3/TRBV12-4	TRBJ2-4	TGTGCCAGCAGGTCGGGACGGGGAGAAAACATTCAGTACTTC	CASRSGRGENIQYF
-	TRBD1	TRBV27	TRBJ1-1	TGTGCCAGCAGTTTAGACAGGGGGATCACTGAAGCTTTCTTT	CASSLDRGITEAFF
-	-	TRBV30	TRBJ2-3	TGTGCCTGGACCACACGGTATACGCAGTATTTT	CAWTTRYTQYF
-	-	TRBV20-1	TRBJ2-2	TGCAGTACGGGGGCCGGGGAGCTGTTTTTT	CSTGAGELFF
-	TRBD2	TRBV4-2	TRBJ2-2	TGTGCCAGCAGCCAAGTCCTAGCGGGGTTCGCCGGGGAGCTGTTTTTT	CASSQVLAGFAGELFF
once	TRBD1	TRBV2	TRBJ2-3	TGTGCCACCTCAGCGGGACAGGGGAGGAGAACAGATACGCAGTATTTT	CATSAGQGRRTDTQYF
once	-	TRBV20-1	TRBJ2-5	TGCAGTGCAGATAGTAGGAGTTCTCAAGAGACCCAGTACTTC	CSADSRSSQETQYF
once	TRBD2	TRBV6-2/TRBV6-3	TRBJ2-1	TGTGCCAGCAGTTACCCGGGACTAGCGGGGTACAATGAGCAGTTCTTC	CASSYPGLAGYNEQFF
-	-	TRBV20-1	TRBJ1-4	TGCAGTGCTAGTGACGGGACCGGGATGAGGGAAAAACTGTTTTTT	CSASDGTGMREKLFF
-	-	TRBV20-1	TRBJ2-5	TGCAGTGCTAGGACCAGGCCGATCGGAGAGACCCAGTACTTC	CSARTRPIGETQYF
-	TRBD1	TRBV29-1	TRBJ1-1	TGCAGCGTTGAACGAGGGGGCAGAGCTTTCTTT	CSVERGGRAFF
-	-	TRBV12-3/TRBV12-4	TRBJ2-5	TGTGCCAGCAGTTTAATCGGAAAAGAGACCCAGTACTTC	CASSLIGKETQYF
-	TRBD1	TRBV11-2	TRBJ1-2	TGTGCCAGCAGCCAGGGGGGCAGGGAGGCACACACCTTC	CASSQGGREAHTF
-	TRBD1	TRBV7-3	TRBJ2-5	TGTGCCAGCAGCAGGGGACAGTCAGAGACCCAGTACTTC	CASSRGQSETQYF
-	-	TRBV2	TRBJ1-5	TGTGCCAGCAGTGAAGGGTCAGGCAATCAGCCCCAGCATTTT	CASSEGSGNQPQHF
-	-	TRBV29-1	TRBJ1-2	TGCAGCGTTGAACCTGGAGGGAGCCTATCTCGTGGCTACACCTTC	CSVEPGGSLSRGYTF
-	-	TRBV2	TRBJ1-2	TGTGCCAGCAGTGAAAGGACTTACGGCTACACCTTC	CASSERTYGYTF
-	-	TRBV20-1	TRBJ1-2	TGCAGTGCCCCCAGACCGGGTAACTATGGCTACACCTTC	CSAPRPGNYGYTF
-	-	TRBV15	TRBJ1-4	TGTGCCACCAGCCCTAGGGCTACGGCAACTAATGAAAAACTGTTTTTT	CATSPRATATNEKLFF
-	TRBD2	TRBV13	TRBJ2-7	TGTGCCAGCAGCTTGACTAGCAACTACGAGCAGTACTTC	CASSLTSNYEQYF
-	-	TRBV11-2	TRBJ1-1	TGTGCCAGCAGCTTAGATGGCCCGGGGAGGGGCCCGTGGGACACTGAAGCTTTCTTT	CASSLDGPGRGPWDTEAFF
-	TRBD2	TRBV27	TRBJ2-7	TGTGCCAGCAGTTCACGACTAGCGGGCCCCCTCGAGCAGTACTTC	CASSSRLAGPLEQYF
-	TRBD1	TRBV3-1	TRBJ1-2	TGTGCCAGCAGCCTCCACAGGGGGCCGACTTCTGGTGGCTACACCTTC	CASSLHRGPTSGGYTF
-	-	TRBV27	TRBJ1-2	TGTGCCAGCAGTTTTGACAGCGGCTATGGCTACACCTTC	CASSFDSGYGYTF
-	-	TRBV6-1	TRBJ2-2	TGTGCCAGCAGTGAAGGCGCCCCGTCGGGTGTCGGGGAGCTGTTTTTT	CASSEGAPSGVGELFF
-	-	TRBV29-1	TRBJ1-3	TGCAGCGTGATGGCCCAATCAACTGGAAACACCATATATTTT	CSVMAQSTGNTIYF
once	TRBD1	TRBV6-5	TRBJ1-1	TGTGCCAGCAGGACAGGGGGCGGCACTGAAGCTTTCTTT	CASRTGGGTEAFF
-	-	TRBV20-1	TRBJ2-7	TGCGGCGGGGCCGTAATAAAGGAGCAGTACTTC	CGGAVIKEQYF
-	-	TRBV25-1	TRBJ2-6	TGTGCCAGCAGTGTAGCCCTCTCTGGGGCCAACGTCCTGACTTTC	CASSVALSGANVLTF
-	TRBD1	TRBV30	TRBJ1-2	TGTGCCTGGGCCCGGGACAGGGCTGCCTATGGCTACACCTTC	CAWARDRAAYGYTF
-	-	TRBV5-1	TRBJ1-2	TGCGCCAGCAGCACGGGGGACGGAACCTATGGCTACACCTTC	CASSTGDGTYGYTF